The 10 T cell receptor beta chains below were found in one sample sequenced in a study of shared clonotypes between healthy human individuals (TCRdb year 2020). Library method: the immunoSEQ multiplex PCR assay. Imported from immuneACCESS, the table was reduced by TCRdb to in-frame sequences with V and J called. These copies leave out some clones; in studies compared against another copy, an unresolved V gene accounts for under half, and the cause of the remainder is not known. Within this sample are under 1,100,000 clones, with approximately 68% of them counted one time only. The top ten hold approximately 1.5% of the sample. Input material: memory CD4+ T cells sorted from blood. The cell subset or site label, read with the paper, signifies: CD45RA-negative fraction. The receptors stem from a man younger than 35 in good health.

The V and J genes are TRBV2 and TRBJ2-7; TRBD2 is a possible D gene (5 bases). Trimming removed 4 bases at V and 3 bases at J, with 7 bases between. Germline V CDR1 and CDR2: SNHLY, FYNNEI. The CDR3 covers 12 residues. The CDR3: CASSGTDYEQYF. CDR3 coding DNA: TGTGCCAGCAGTGGGACTGACTACGAGCAGTACTTC.

The chain combines TRBV6-1 with TRBJ2-1; TRBD2 matches at 12 bases. V trimming: 4 bases; J trimming: 10 bases; junction bases outside the gene matches: 11. This CDR3 comprises 16 residues. Germline-derived CDR1 and CDR2 are MNHNS and SASEGT. CDR3 bases: TGTGCCAGCAGTGCCCACGGACTAGCGGGGATAGGAGAGCAGTTCTTC. Translating gives CASSAHGLAGIGEQFF.

V usage is TRBV5-4 and J usage is TRBJ1-6; D is possibly TRBD1 (5 bases). The germline gives CDR1 SGHNT, CDR2 YYREEE (reference sequence). Trimming removed 2 bases from V and 5 bases from J, with 11 bases in between. This CDR3 is 15 amino acids long. Here the CDR3 reads CASSLDRRDNSPLHF. CDR3 DNA sequence: TGTGCCAGCAGCTTAGACAGAAGGGATAATTCACCCCTCCACTTT.

The chain recombines TRBV5-6 with TRBJ1-2; D uncertain. The length of the CDR3 is 14 residues. Germline V CDR1 and CDR2: SGHDT, YYEEEE. Between the trimmed V and J ends, which lost 2 bases and 4 bases, there was a span of 12 bases. The CDR3 DNA sequence: TGTGCCAGCAGCTTTGGTGTCAGGAGCTATGGCTACACCTTC. This translates into CASSFGVRSYGYTF.

The chain couples TRBV6-5 to TRBJ1-6, with D hard to call. This CDR3 comprises 14 residues. CDR1 MNHEY and CDR2 SVGAGI come from the germline V gene. V lost 6 bases, J lost 7 bases, and 13 bases lay in between. CDR3 bases: TGTGCCAGCAGCCGTTCTAGTGACAATTCACCCCTCCACTTT. Its translation: CASSRSSDNSPLHF.

V usage is TRBV10-2 and J usage is TRBJ1-2; D not certain. CDR3 size: 13 residues. CDR1 WSHSY and CDR2 SAAADI come from the germline V gene. The germline V and J ends were trimmed by 4 bases and 3 bases, with 9 bases remaining between them. CDR3 coding DNA: TGCGCCAGCAGTGTCAGTGGGGACTATGGCTACACCTTC. This encodes CASSVSGDYGYTF.

The J gene is TRBJ2-5, the V gene TRBV2; no definite D call. The length of the CDR3 is 12 residues. Trimming took 6 bases from V and 7 from J, leaving 12 bases between them. From germline, CDR1 is SNHLY and CDR2 FYNNEI. CDR3 sequence reads: CASSGSEPTQYF. CDR3 DNA sequence: TGTGCCAGCAGCGGCAGCGAACCGACCCAGTACTTC.

The V call is TRBV11-3, the J call TRBJ2-3; 16 nucleotides match TRBD2. Per the germline V gene, CDR1 is SGHNT and CDR2 is YENEEA. V was pared by 5 bases and J by 0 bases, with 5 bases of the junction left unmatched. CDR3 size: 18 residues. The CDR3 bases are TGTGCCAGCAGCCCAGGGACTAGCGGGGGGGCTAGCACAGATACGCAGTATTTT. This gives the protein CASSPGTSGGASTDTQYF.

The chain couples TRBV5-3 to TRBJ1-2; the D is unclear. TRBV5-3 is noted as an ORF with a role that remains uncertain. The CDR3 contains 11 residues. V lost 0 bases and J lost 7, with 4 bases in between. CDR3 sequence: CARSLGGGYTF. In nucleotides, the CDR3 is TGTGCCAGAAGCTTGGGAGGTGGCTACACCTTC.

This rearrangement joins TRBV5-4 to TRBJ2-1; 10 bases map to TRBD1. Germline-derived CDR1 and CDR2 are SGHNT and YYREEE (reference sequence). The CDR3 spans 13 residues. Trimming at V came to 4 bases and at J to 10 bases, leaving 5 bases not matched to a gene. The CDR3 nucleotides read TGTGCCAGCAGCCCCGACAGGGGGCGGGAGCAGTTCTTC. Protein product: CASSPDRGREQFF.